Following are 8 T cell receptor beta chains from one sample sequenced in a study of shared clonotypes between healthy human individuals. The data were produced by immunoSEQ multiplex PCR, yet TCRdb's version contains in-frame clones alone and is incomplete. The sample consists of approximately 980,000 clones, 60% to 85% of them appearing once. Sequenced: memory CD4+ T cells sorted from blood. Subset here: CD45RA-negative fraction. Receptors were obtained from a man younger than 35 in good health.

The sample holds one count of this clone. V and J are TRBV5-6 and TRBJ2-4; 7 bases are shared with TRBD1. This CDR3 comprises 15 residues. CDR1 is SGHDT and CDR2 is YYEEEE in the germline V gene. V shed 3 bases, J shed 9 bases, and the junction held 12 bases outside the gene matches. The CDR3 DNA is TGTGCCAGCAGCTGGGGTCTCCCACAGGGGAGCATTCAGTACTTC. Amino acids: CASSWGLPQGSIQYF. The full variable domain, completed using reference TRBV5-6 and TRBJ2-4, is DAGVTQSPTHLIKTRGQQVTLRCSPKSGHDTVSWYQQALGQGPQFIFQYYEEEERQRGNFPDRFSGHQFPNYSSELNVNALLLGDSALYLCASSWGLPQGSIQYFGAGTRLSVL.

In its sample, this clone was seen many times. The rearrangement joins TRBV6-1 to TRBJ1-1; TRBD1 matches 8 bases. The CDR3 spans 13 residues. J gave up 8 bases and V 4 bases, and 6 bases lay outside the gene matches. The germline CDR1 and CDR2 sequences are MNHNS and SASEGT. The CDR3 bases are TGTGCCAGCAGTGGAAGACAGGGGAGGGAAGCTTTCTTT. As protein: CASSGRQGREAFF.

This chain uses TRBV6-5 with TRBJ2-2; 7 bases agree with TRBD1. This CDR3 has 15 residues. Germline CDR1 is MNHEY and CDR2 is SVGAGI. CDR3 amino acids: CAAKPPAGGTGELFF. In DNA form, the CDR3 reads TGTGCGGCCAAACCCCCGGCAGGGGGCACCGGGGAGCTGTTTTTT.

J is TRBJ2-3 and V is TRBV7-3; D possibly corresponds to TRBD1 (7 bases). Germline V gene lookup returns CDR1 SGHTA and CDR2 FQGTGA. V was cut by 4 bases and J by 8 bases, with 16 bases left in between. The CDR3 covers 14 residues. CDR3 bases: TGTGCCAGCAGCTCCAATGCAGGGGGGAGTACGCAGTATTTT. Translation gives CASSSNAGGSTQYF.

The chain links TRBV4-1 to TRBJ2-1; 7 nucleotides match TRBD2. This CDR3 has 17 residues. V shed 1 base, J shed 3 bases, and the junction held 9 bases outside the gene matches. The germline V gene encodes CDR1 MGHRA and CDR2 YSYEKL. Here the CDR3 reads CASSQAALGGGYNEQFF. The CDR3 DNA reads TGCGCCAGCAGCCAAGCCGCTTTGGGCGGGGGCTACAATGAGCAGTTCTTC.

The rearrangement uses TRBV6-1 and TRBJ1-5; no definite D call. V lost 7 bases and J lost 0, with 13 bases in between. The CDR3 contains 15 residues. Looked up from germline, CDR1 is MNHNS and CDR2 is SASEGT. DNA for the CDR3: TGTGCCAGCAAAGCTCTACAGTATAGCAATCAGCCCCAGCATTTT. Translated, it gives CASKALQYSNQPQHF.

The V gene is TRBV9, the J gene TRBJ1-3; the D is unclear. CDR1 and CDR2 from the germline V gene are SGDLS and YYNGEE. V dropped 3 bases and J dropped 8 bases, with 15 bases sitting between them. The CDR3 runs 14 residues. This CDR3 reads CASSAVALADTIYF. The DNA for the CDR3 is TGTGCCAGCAGCGCCGTAGCCCTGGCGGACACCATATATTTT.

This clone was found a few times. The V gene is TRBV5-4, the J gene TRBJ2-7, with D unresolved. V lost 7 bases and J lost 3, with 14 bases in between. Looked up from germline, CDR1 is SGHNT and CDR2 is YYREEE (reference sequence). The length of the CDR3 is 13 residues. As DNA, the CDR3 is TGTGCCAGCCCTAACGGATCTCTCTACGAGCAGTACTTC. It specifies CASPNGSLYEQYF.